The entry that follows covers one T cell receptor beta chain sequence. It has no known antigen specificity. Base-call qualities are not available, and no considerably larger clone is one nucleotide away. Library preparation employed the immunoSEQ multiplex PCR assay. For TCR sequencing, RNA was extracted from every sample and reverse transcribed into cDNA to serve as template. SuperScript III was used to make first-strand cDNA, primed with a 2:1 mix of oligo-dT and random hexamers. A synthetic immune receptor repertoire was used to assess amplification bias, and residual bias was removed computationally. The study's processing was this. Raw reads were preprocessed to remove errors, and CDR3 was defined according to IMGT conventions as the region from the conserved cysteine to phenylalanine. To get clonality, Shannon entropy was normalized by log2 of the number of productive unique TCRs and the result was subtracted from 1. Whether each scalp clone was CD4 or CD8 was inferred by checking scalp TCRbeta sequences against the CD4 and CD8 repertoires from sorted blood. In TCRdb, the immuneACCESS table is reduced to in-frame sequences with V and J assigned. These tables do not hold every clone; where another copy was compared, an unresolved V gene accounts for under half, and the others remain unexplained. The V and J calls and clone size were taken over from that table, and D and trimming were inferred from the DNA. The sample has about 120,000 clones on record, approximately 54% of them singletons. The top ten clones comprise 10% to 15% of the sample.

These data originate in a study of CD8+ T cells in alopecia areata listed by TCRdb under 2018. Study-wide context: The treated patients, all with moderate-to-severe alopecia areata, were enrolled in an open-label pilot trial of oral tofacitinib given at 5 to 10 mg twice daily. Tofacitinib was given for 6 to 18 months, followed by 6 months of follow-up off drug to assess delayed response and recurrence. Disease severity in treated patients was measured with the SALT score, which quantifies the percentage of affected scalp surface area. In both human patients and the C3H/HeJ mouse model, the study applied high-throughput TCRbeta sequencing to look at T cell clonal expansion in alopecia areata. Human TCRbeta sequencing covered scalp tissue and sorted CD4+ and CD8+ peripheral blood T cells from patchy and totalis/universalis alopecia areata patients and healthy controls. Patients on tofacitinib were biopsied at baseline and after 4 and 24 weeks of treatment, and several of the patients also had a later scalp biopsy. Scalp clonality was compared across normal scalp (n=4), patchy alopecia areata scalp (n=8), and alopecia totalis/universalis scalp (n=8). RNA was extracted with the PAXgene miRNA kit for fixed scalp, the miRNeasy kit for PBMCs, and the RNeasy kit for mouse skin. immunoSEQ multiplex PCR using 35 Vbeta forward primers and 13 Jbeta reverse primers was used to amplify TCRbeta CDR3 regions. What the study reported, not specific to this receptor: TCR sequences shared between patients were less clear than in mice, possibly partly because of HLA diversity in the patient population. Because the treated cohort was small and had only one nonresponder, larger studies are needed to examine links between baseline CD8+ expansion and response. Unlike mouse skin, which is dominated by gammadelta T cells, normal human skin has resident alphabeta T cells that are also sequenced, and this complicates analysis of the scalp TCR repertoire. Compared with normal scalp, lesional scalp, particularly in alopecia totalis/universalis, had higher clonality and more expanded CD8+ clones, which suggests antigenic drive. During tofacitinib treatment, many expanded lesional clones remained in scalp and blood, and this persistence may partly explain relapse after treatment is stopped. With tofacitinib, both scalp clonality and the number of expanded CD8+ clones among the top 100 scalp clones went down significantly.

The time point label for this specimen denotes: 24 weeks on oral tofacitinib. Taken with the paper, the label for treatment or condition translates to: oral pan-JAK inhibitor, 5-10 mg twice daily. From alopecia areata patients, peripheral blood was collected along with lesional scalp punch biopsies. After PBMCs were isolated by density centrifugation and stained for CD3, CD4 and CD8, a FACSAria was used to sort CD4+ and CD8+ T cells. The clonotype comes from a human donor with alopecia areata. The sequencing here drew on CD8+ T cells sorted from blood, taken at week 24, from a patient treated with tofacitinib.

The CDR3 protein is CASRDGPGYTHEQFF. The DNA sequence follows: TGTGCCAGCAGAGACGGGCCAGGGTATACCCATGAGCAGTTCTTC. The chain couples TRBV6-4 to TRBJ2-1; the best D guess is TRBD1, with 5 bases matching. Trimming removed 6 bases from V and 8 bases from J, leaving 20 bases between the germline ends. CDR1 is given as MRHNA and CDR2 as SNTAGT, both from the germline V gene. The CDR3 runs 15 amino acids, cysteine and phenylalanine included. Only the CDR3 DNA is retained, 45 bases long and in frame from the first base.